A selection of T cell receptor beta chains follows, all from one sample in a study of blood T cell repertoires in COVID-19. This table comes from immunoSEQ multiplex PCR, and its TCRdb copy is limited to in-frame clones, with some not included. The sample carries over 85,000 clones, roughly 82% recorded once. Sequencing was performed on peripheral blood. These receptors were obtained from a woman aged 60-75 years with acute or convalescent COVID-19. Each CDR3 is given with its conserved first and last residue. The D gene is left open where the match is weak. Part of the rows lack a size; the others show once, few, many or a class for expanded clones.

TRBJ1-1,TRBD1,TRBV15,once,TGTGCCACCAGCAGAAAGCCCGGGACAGGGTTGATGCCCACTGAAGCTTTCTTT,CATSRKPGTGLMPTEAFF
TRBJ1-1,TRBD1,TRBV7-2,.,TGTGCCAGCAGCTTCCCACAGGGGAGGTGGGTTAACACTGAAGCTTTCTTT,CASSFPQGRWVNTEAFF
TRBJ1-5,.,TRBV21-1,.,TGTGCCAGCAGCACCGAAAGGACAAAGCTGTCGCCCCAGCATTTT,CASSTERTKLSPQHF
TRBJ1-2,.,TRBV12-3/TRBV12-4,.,TGTGCCAGCAGTTTTGCAGGGGATGGCTACACCTTC,CASSFAGDGYTF
TRBJ2-1,TRBD2,TRBV15,.,TGTGCCACCAGCGGCGGGGGAGCCTACAATGAGCAGTTCTTC,CATSGGGAYNEQFF
TRBJ1-1,.,TRBV19,.,TGTGCCAGTAGTATAGGGGGCCGGTCTGAAGCTTTCTTT,CASSIGGRSEAFF
TRBJ2-5,.,TRBV10-3,.,TGTGCCATCAGTGAGTCGGCGGCTCAAGAGACCCAGTACTTC,CAISESAAQETQYF
TRBJ2-5,.,TRBV4-2,few,TGTGCCAGCAGCCAAGAAGCTGCCGAGACCCAGTACTTC,CASSQEAAETQYF
TRBJ2-5,.,TRBV28,.,TGTGCCAGCAGCCCAGGAGGGGAAGAGACCCAGTACTTC,CASSPGGEETQYF
TRBJ1-6,.,TRBV6-1,.,TGTGCCAGCAGTGAGCTTCCAGGCATGGCACCCCTCCACTTT,CASSELPGMAPLHF
TRBJ1-2,.,TRBV5-6,.,TGTGCCAGCAGCTTGTTTGGGGGGGCTAACTATGGCTACACCTTC,CASSLFGGANYGYTF
TRBJ2-5,TRBD2,TRBV25-1,.,TGTGCCAGCAGTCCCCCCCAATACAGCGGGGGGCGGAAAGAGTACTTC,CASSPPQYSGGRKEYF
TRBJ2-1,.,TRBV19,.,TGTGCCAGTAGAGGGAGACTAGAGCAGTTCTTC,CASRGRLEQFF
TRBJ1-2,.,TRBV11-2,.,TGTGCCAGCAGCTTAGCGTGGTCAGGGAATGATAACTATGGCTACACCTTC,CASSLAWSGNDNYGYTF
TRBJ2-7,TRBD2,TRBV9,.,TGTGCCAGCAGCCCACGGGCCTTAGCGGGGGAGCAGTACTTC,CASSPRALAGEQYF
TRBJ1-4,.,TRBV24-1,.,TGTGCCACCAGTGATTCGTCAGCAACTAATGAAAAACTGTTTTTT,CATSDSSATNEKLFF